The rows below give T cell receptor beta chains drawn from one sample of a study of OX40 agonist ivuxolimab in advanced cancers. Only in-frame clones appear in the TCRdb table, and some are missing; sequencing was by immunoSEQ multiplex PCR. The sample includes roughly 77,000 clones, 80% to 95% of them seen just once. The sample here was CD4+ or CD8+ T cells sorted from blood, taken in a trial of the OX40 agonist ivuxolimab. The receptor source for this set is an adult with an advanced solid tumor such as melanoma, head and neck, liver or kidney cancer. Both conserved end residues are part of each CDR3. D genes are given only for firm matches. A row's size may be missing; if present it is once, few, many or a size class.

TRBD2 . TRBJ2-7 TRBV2 TGTGCCAGCAGACGGGGGGAGGCATACGAGCAGTACTTC CASRRGEAYEQYF
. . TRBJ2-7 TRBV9 TGTGCCAGCAGCGTAGAGCAGGACCGTAACAGCTCCTACGAGCAGTACTTC CASSVEQDRNSSYEQYF
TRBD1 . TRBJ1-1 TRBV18 TGTGCCAGCTCACCACGGGGCGGACAGGGGAACACTGAAGCTTTCTTT CASSPRGGQGNTEAFF
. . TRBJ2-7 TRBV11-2 TGTGCCAGCAGCTTAGTAGGCGAGCAGTACTTC CASSLVGEQYF
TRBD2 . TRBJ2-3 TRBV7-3 TGTGCCAGCAGCCCCAAGCACGGGGGGGGCACAGATACGCAGTATTTT CASSPKHGGGTDTQYF
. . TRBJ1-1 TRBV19 TGTGCCAGTACCGGCAGGGTAAACACTGAAGCTTTCTTT CASTGRVNTEAFF
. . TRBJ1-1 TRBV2 TGTGCCAGCAGCCAGGGCCCTCCGTACATTACTGAAGCTTTCTTT CASSQGPPYITEAFF
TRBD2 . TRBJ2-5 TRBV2 TGTGCCAGCAGTGAAGCGATAGCGGGGCTAAGTGACCAGTACTTC CASSEAIAGLSDQYF
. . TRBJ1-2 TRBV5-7 TGTGCCAGCAGCTTGGAGGGGGGGCCGTACTATGGCTACACCTTC CASSLEGGPYYGYTF
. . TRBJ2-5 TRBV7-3 TGTGCCAGCAGCCTTCAGGGGGGGCAAGAGACCCAGTACTTC CASSLQGGQETQYF
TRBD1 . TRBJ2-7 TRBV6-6 TGTGCCAGCAGGAAGGGACAGGGAGAGCACGAGCAGTACTTC CASRKGQGEHEQYF
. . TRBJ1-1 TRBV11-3 TGTGCCAGCAGCCCCAACCACGGGGGAGTGAACACTGAAGCTTTCTTT CASSPNHGGVNTEAFF
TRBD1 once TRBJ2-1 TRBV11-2 TGTGCCAGCAGCTTAGTGCTGGGACAGGGCAATGAGCAGTTCTTC CASSLVLGQGNEQFF
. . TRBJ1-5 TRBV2 TGTGCCAGCAGTCCCGGGGGGTATAGCAATCAGCCCCAGCATTTT CASSPGGYSNQPQHF
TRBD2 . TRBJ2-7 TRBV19 TGTGCCAGTAGACCGGGACTAGGGGATGGGCGCTACGAGCAGTACTTC CASRPGLGDGRYEQYF
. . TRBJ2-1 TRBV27 TGTGCCAGCAGTCTAGGGCCGGGGGTTTTGGTCTATGAGCAGTTCTTC CASSLGPGVLVYEQFF
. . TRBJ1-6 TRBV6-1 TGTGCCAGCAGCGTTCGGGAAGTAGGATCACCCCTCCACTTT CASSVREVGSPLHF
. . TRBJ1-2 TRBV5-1 TGCGCCAGCAGCTTGGAGTTGGGATCTCGCGGCTACACCTTC CASSLELGSRGYTF
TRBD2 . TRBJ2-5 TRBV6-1 TGTGCCAGCAGTGACACTAGCGGGAGAGAGACCCAGTACTTC CASSDTSGRETQYF
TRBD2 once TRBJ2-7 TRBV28 TGTGCCAGCACCCAACAGACTAGCGGGGGTCAGTACTTC CASTQQTSGGQYF
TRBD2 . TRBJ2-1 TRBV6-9 TGTGCCAGCAGTTTCCCCAGACTAGCGGGGGGGGCAAGCTCCTACAATGAGCAGTTCTTC CASSFPRLAGGASSYNEQFF
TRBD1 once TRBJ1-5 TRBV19 TGTGCCACCTCCGGGACAGGGATTAATAGGAATCAGCCCCAGCATTTT CATSGTGINRNQPQHF
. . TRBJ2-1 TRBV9 TGTGCCAGCAGCGTATACCCTAAGGGAGAGCAGTTCTTC CASSVYPKGEQFF
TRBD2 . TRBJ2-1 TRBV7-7 TGTGCTAGCAGCCCCCGGACTAGCGGGAGATACAATGAGCAGTTCTTC CASSPRTSGRYNEQFF
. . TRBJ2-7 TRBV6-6 TGTGCCAGCAGTTACTTATTGGGAGTTCTGTACTTC CASSYLLGVLYF
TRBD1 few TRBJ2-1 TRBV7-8 TGTGCCAGCAGCGAGACAGGGGGATTTAATGAGCAGTTCTTC CASSETGGFNEQFF
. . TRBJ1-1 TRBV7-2 TGTGCCAGCAGCTTACAGGGCCTCTTAGACACTGAAGCTTTCTTT CASSLQGLLDTEAFF
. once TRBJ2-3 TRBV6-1 TGTGCCAGCAGTGAACAGAGGATTGGCGGAAACACAGATACGCAGTATTTT CASSEQRIGGNTDTQYF
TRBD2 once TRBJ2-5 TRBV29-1 TGCAGCGTTGGCGGACTAGCGGGAGAGACCCAGTACTTC CSVGGLAGETQYF
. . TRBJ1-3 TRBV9 TGTGCCAGCAGCGTAACCTCGATGCCCTTCTCTGGAAACACCATATATTTT CASSVTSMPFSGNTIYF